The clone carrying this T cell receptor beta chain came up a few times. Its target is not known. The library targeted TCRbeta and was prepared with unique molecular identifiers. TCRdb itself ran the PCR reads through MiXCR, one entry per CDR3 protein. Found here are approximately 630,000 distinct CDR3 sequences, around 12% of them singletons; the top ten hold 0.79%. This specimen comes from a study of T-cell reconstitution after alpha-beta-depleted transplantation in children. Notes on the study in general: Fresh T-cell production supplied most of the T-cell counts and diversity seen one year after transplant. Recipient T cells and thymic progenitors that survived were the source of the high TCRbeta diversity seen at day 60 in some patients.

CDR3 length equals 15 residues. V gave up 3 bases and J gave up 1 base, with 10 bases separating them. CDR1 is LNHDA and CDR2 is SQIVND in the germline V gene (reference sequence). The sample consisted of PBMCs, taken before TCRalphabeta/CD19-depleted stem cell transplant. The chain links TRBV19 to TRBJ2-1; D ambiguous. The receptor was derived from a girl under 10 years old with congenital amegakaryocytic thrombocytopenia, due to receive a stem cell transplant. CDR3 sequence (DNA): TGTGCCAGTAGTATCTACGCGGAATCCTACAATGAGCAGTTCTTC. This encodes CASSIYAESYNEQFF. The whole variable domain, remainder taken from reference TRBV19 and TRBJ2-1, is DGGITQSPKYLFRKEGQNVTLSCEQNLNHDAMYWYRQDPGQGLRLIYYSQIVNDFQKGDIAEGYSVSREKKESFPLTVTSAQKNPTAFYLCASSIYAESYNEQFFGPGTRLTVL.